The text below deals with one TCR beta chain. CDR1 is MNHEY, CDR2 SVGAGI, per germline. CDR3 size: 15 residues. V was trimmed by 5 bases and J by 3 bases, leaving 16 bases between them. This entry belongs to a study of technical replicates of blood from a few donors. Only in-frame clones appear in the TCRdb table, and some are missing; sequencing was by immunoSEQ multiplex PCR. This repertoire shows roughly 80,000 clones, less than 95% found once; its top ten account for 0.38%. This receptor was identified in a human donor in good health. The rearrangement joins TRBV6-5 to TRBJ1-1, with D tentatively TRBD1 (6 bases). The sequenced sample consisted of T cells isolated from PBMCs. CDR3 in amino acids: CASSPGGEGDTEAFF. Here the CDR3 DNA reads TGTGCCAGCAGTCCGGGGGGGGAGGGGGACACTGAAGCTTTCTTT.